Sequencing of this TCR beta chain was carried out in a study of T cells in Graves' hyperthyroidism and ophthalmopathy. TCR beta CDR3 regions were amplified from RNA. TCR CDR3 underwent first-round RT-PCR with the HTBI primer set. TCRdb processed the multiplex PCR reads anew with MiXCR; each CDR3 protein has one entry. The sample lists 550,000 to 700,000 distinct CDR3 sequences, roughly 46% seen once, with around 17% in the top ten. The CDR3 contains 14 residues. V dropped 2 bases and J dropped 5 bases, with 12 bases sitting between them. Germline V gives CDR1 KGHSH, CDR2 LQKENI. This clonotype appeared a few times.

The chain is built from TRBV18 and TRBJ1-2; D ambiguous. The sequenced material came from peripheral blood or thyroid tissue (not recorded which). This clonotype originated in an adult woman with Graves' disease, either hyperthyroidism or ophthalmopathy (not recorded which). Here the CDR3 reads CASSPGRDGYGYTF. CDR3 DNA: TGTGCCAGCTCACCAGGGCGGGATGGATATGGCTACACCTTC.